Shown below are 29 T cell receptor beta chains from a single sample sequenced in a study of T cell responses to AZD1222 COVID-19 vaccine. Profiled with immunoSEQ multiplex PCR; TCRdb holds only in-frame clones, not every one. Of approximately 56,000 clones in the sample, roughly 85% are singletons; the top ten hold about 14%. The specimen was peripheral blood, collected on day 0 of AZD1222 vaccination. These receptors came from an adult in good health.

The rearrangement joins TRBV27 to TRBJ2-7; D may be TRBD2 (5 bases). There are 15 residues in the CDR3. Looked up from germline, CDR1 is MNHEY and CDR2 is SMNVEV (reference sequence). The ends were cut back, 5 bases at V and 3 bases at J, with 17 bases in the middle. CDR3 in amino acids: CASSTPVEGLYEQYF. CDR3 nucleotide sequence: TGTGCCAGCAGTACCCCAGTGGAAGGACTCTACGAGCAGTACTTC.

This clone appeared a single time. V and J are TRBV28 and TRBJ2-2, with 9 bases lining up with TRBD1. CDR1 and CDR2 from the germline V gene are MDHEN and SYDVKM. V lost 7 bases, J lost 3 bases, and 9 bases stayed unmatched. CDR3 length equals 16 residues. DNA for the CDR3: TGTGCCAGCACCCCCTCCGGGACAGGGTACACCGGGGAGCTGTTTTTT. Residues: CASTPSGTGYTGELFF.

This sequence joins TRBV2 and TRBJ1-5; TRBD1 might be the D (6 bases). V lost 1 base to trimming and J lost 6 bases, with 10 bases between them. The CDR3 spans 14 residues. The germline gives CDR1 SNHLY, CDR2 FYNNEI. The DNA for the CDR3 is TGTGCCAGCAGTGAAGATCAGGGGTTTCAGCCCCAGCATTTT. Amino acids: CASSEDQGFQPQHF. Based on the CDR3 plus reference TRBV2 and TRBJ1-5, the full variable domain is EPEVTQTPSHQVTQMGQEVILRCVPISNHLYFYWYRQILGQKVEFLVSFYNNEISEKSEIFDDQFSVERPDGSNFTLKIRSTKLEDSAMYFCASSEDQGFQPQHFGDGTRLSIL.

The chain uses TRBV4-1 and TRBJ2-4; no clear D. Germline CDR1 is MGHRA and CDR2 is YSYEKL. The CDR3 has 19 amino acids. Trimming removed 1 base at V and 3 bases at J, with 22 bases between. In DNA form, the CDR3 reads TGCGCCAGCAGCCAAGTTGCACAAGCAGTCATGTGGGGCAAAAACATTCAGTACTTC. Translated: CASSQVAQAVMWGKNIQYF.

This clone was counted only a few times. The chain has TRBV23-1 and TRBJ1-6; the D is unclear. TRBV23-1 is an open reading frame, and its role is uncertain. This CDR3 is built from 15 residues. V lost 3 bases and J 7 bases, leaving 13 bases between the germline ends. CDR3 in amino acids: CASSQRAEGNSPLHF. CDR3 in DNA: TGCGCCAGCAGTCAGCGGGCAGAAGGAAATTCACCCCTCCACTTT.

The chain links TRBV4-2 to TRBJ1-5; D call uncertain. Deletions cut 2 bases from V and 0 bases from J, with 8 bases between. This CDR3 is built from 15 residues. Germline V gene data show CDR1 as LGHNA and CDR2 as YNFKEQ. CDR3 sequence (DNA): TGTGCCAGCAGCCAAATGGGCGGTAGCAATCAGCCCCAGCATTTT. Encoded protein: CASSQMGGSNQPQHF.

The V call is TRBV5-1, the J call TRBJ1-2; 9 nucleotides line up with TRBD1. The CDR3 consists of 14 residues. Per germline, CDR1 SGHRS and CDR2 YFSETQ. V dropped 0 bases and J dropped 7; count of bases not matched to a gene: 4. Here the CDR3 DNA reads TGCGCCAGCAGCTTGGCCGGGACAGGGTCTGGCTACACCTTC. This sequence encodes CASSLAGTGSGYTF.

The rearrangement joins TRBV27 to TRBJ2-7, with TRBD1 as a possible D gene (6 bases). Germline V gene sequence: CDR1 MNHEY, CDR2 SMNVEV (reference sequence). The CDR3 spans 14 residues. V shed 6 bases and J shed 2 bases, with 14 bases lying between them. The CDR3 spells CASRKPTGPYEQYF. DNA of the CDR3: TGTGCCAGCAGAAAACCGACAGGACCCTACGAGCAGTACTTC.

The rearrangement links TRBV7-8 to TRBJ2-7, with D perhaps TRBD1 or TRBD2 (5 bases each). CDR3 length equals 13 residues. CDR1 and CDR2 from the germline V gene are SGHVS and FQNEAQ. The germline V and J ends were trimmed by 5 bases and 3 bases, with 11 bases remaining between them. The CDR3 DNA reads as TGTGCCAGCAGCCGAGGGACGGTCTACGAGCAGTACTTC. Its translation is CASSRGTVYEQYF.

The chain carries TRBV7-8 and TRBJ2-5; D is undetermined. This CDR3 contains 12 residues. Trimming removed 5 bases at V and 5 bases at J, with 9 bases between. The germline gives CDR1 SGHVS, CDR2 FQNEAQ. The CDR3 region has the DNA TGTGCCAGCAGCCGCCGTTTGGAGACCCAGTACTTC. It encodes CASSRRLETQYF.

This clone is termed medium-sized. V gene TRBV19 combines with J gene TRBJ1-2; 9 bases are shared with TRBD1. CDR3 size: 14 residues. J was trimmed by 8 bases and V by 7 bases; bases with no gene match: 11. Per germline, CDR1 LNHDA and CDR2 SQIVND (reference sequence). The CDR3 is CASNLGTGTGGYTF. The CDR3 DNA is TGTGCCAGTAACCTAGGGACAGGGACTGGCGGCTACACCTTC.

This chain links TRBV5-6 with TRBJ1-2; 9 positions match TRBD1. V lost 0 bases, J lost 4 bases, and 7 bases stayed unmatched. The CDR3 contains 16 residues. Germline V CDR1 and CDR2: SGHDT, YYEEEE. CDR3 loop: CASSLDLGQGSYGYTF. The CDR3 nucleotides are TGTGCCAGCAGCTTGGATCTCGGACAGGGGAGCTATGGCTACACCTTC.

The chain couples TRBV2 to TRBJ2-1; 10 bases map to TRBD1. With 6 bases clipped from V and 6 bases from J, the junction kept 11 bases outside the gene matches. The CDR3 is 16 amino acids. Germline CDR1 and CDR2: SNHLY and FYNNEI. The CDR3 is CASRIPGTGDFNEQFF. The CDR3 DNA reads TGTGCCAGCAGAATACCCGGGACAGGGGACTTCAATGAGCAGTTCTTC.

The genes are TRBV3-1 (or the pseudogene TRBV3-2) and TRBJ2-2; D is perhaps TRBD1 or TRBD2 (5 bases each). CDR3 length: 13 residues. CDR1 and CDR2 (germline): LGHDT, YNNKEL (reference sequence). V was cut by 2 bases and J by 13 bases, with 14 bases left in between. The DNA for the CDR3 is TGTGCCAGCAGCCAAAGGGACCCAGAGGCGCTGTTTTTT. Encoded protein: CASSQRDPEALFF.

The chain combines TRBV5-1 with TRBJ2-3, with D possibly TRBD2 on 5 matching bases. Trimming took off 4 bases at V and 3 bases at J, with 9 bases between the two ends. CDR3 length: 13 residues. Germline CDR1 is SGHRS and CDR2 is YFSETQ. The CDR3 bases are TGCGCCAGCAGCCGTACGGGGACAGATACGCAGTATTTT. This encodes CASSRTGTDTQYF.

V and J are TRBV29-1 and TRBJ1-2, with TRBD1 as a possible D gene (6 bases). The CDR3 consists of 13 residues. V lost 0 bases and J 8 bases, leaving 13 bases between the germline ends. The germline CDR1 and CDR2 sequences are SQVTM and ANQGSEA. CDR3 amino acids: CSVEEVRGAGYTF. CDR3 coding DNA: TGCAGCGTTGAAGAAGTGCGGGGGGCCGGCTACACCTTC.

This clone was found once. J is TRBJ1-2 and V is TRBV5-6, with 12 bases matching TRBD1. Germline CDR1 is SGHDT and CDR2 is YYEEEE. J lost 5 bases, V lost 1 base, and 9 bases had no gene match. The CDR3 has 17 residues. CDR3 coding DNA: TGTGCCAGCAGCTTGATCCGGGACAGGGGGCTAACTTATGGCTACACCTTC. Residues: CASSLIRDRGLTYGYTF.

Turning to this clone: Other DNA sequences within the sample encode an identical CDR3. The V gene is TRBV5-4, the J gene TRBJ2-1; maybe TRBD1 (6 bases). CDR1 and CDR2 from the germline V gene are SGHNT and YYREEE (reference sequence). The CDR3 extends over 12 amino acids. The ends were cut back, 1 base at V and 7 bases at J, with 6 bases in the middle. The CDR3 DNA reads TGTGCCAGCAGCTTGACAGGGAATGAGCAGTTCTTC. As protein: CASSLTGNEQFF.

V is TRBV29-1 and J is TRBJ1-1, with D uncertain. Trimming took 5 bases from V and 1 from J, leaving 5 bases between them. From germline, CDR1 is SQVTM and CDR2 ANQGSEA. CDR3 size: 11 residues. The CDR3, as DNA: TGCAGCGTTCGCGGGAACACTGAAGCTTTCTTT. Protein sequence: CSVRGNTEAFF.

The chain couples TRBV11-3 to TRBJ1-3; possibly TRBD1 for D (5 bases). Per the germline V gene, CDR1 is SGHNT and CDR2 is YENEEA. This CDR3 spans 15 amino acids. V lost 3 bases and J 2 bases, leaving 11 bases between the germline ends. The CDR3 DNA is TGTGCCAGCAGCTTGGGGGTCTCGGCTGGAAACACCATATATTTT. This encodes CASSLGVSAGNTIYF.

This chain uses TRBV3-1 (or the pseudogene TRBV3-2) with TRBJ1-4, with D unresolved. Germline values: CDR1 LGHDT, CDR2 YNNKEL (reference sequence). Deletions cut 0 bases from V and 16 bases from J, with 15 bases between. CDR3 length: 13 residues. CDR3 sequence (DNA): TGTGCCAGCAGCCAAGACGCTAATGAGGTTGAGTTTTTT. It yields the protein CASSQDANEVEFF.

V usage is TRBV3-1 (or the pseudogene TRBV3-2) and J usage is TRBJ2-7; D is undetermined. CDR3 size: 11 residues. Trimming took 5 bases from V and 7 from J, leaving 9 bases between them. Per germline, CDR1 LGHDT and CDR2 YNNKEL (reference sequence). The CDR3: CASSTETEQYF. Written as DNA, the CDR3 is TGTGCCAGCAGCACGGAGACAGAGCAGTACTTC.

This chain links TRBV20-1 with TRBJ2-3, with TRBD1 matching over 8 bases. The CDR3 covers 11 residues. The germline CDR1 and CDR2 sequences are DFQATT and SNEGSKA (reference sequence). V gave up 2 bases and J gave up 9 bases; unmatched junction bases: 1. The CDR3 coding sequence is TGCAGTGCTAGAAGACAGGGGACGCAGTATTTT. It codes for CSARRQGTQYF.

This rearrangement joins TRBV25-1 to TRBJ2-3, with unresolved D. Trimming left V 1 base short and J 2 bases short, with 7 bases between. The CDR3 runs to 14 residues. Germline assignment: CDR1 MGHDK and CDR2 SYGVNS. Here the CDR3 DNA reads TGTGCCAGCAGTGAATCCCCAGCCACAGATACGCAGTATTTT. Encoded protein: CASSESPATDTQYF.

J is TRBJ1-1 and V is TRBV4-2; no firm D call. The ends were cut back, 1 base at V and 0 bases at J, with 18 bases in the middle. The germline V gene has CDR1 LGHNA and CDR2 YNFKEQ. The CDR3 is made up of 18 amino acids. The CDR3 region has the DNA TGTGCCAGCAGCCAAGTAAGTGAACTAAGCGGTTTGAACACTGAAGCTTTCTTT. Encoded protein: CASSQVSELSGLNTEAFF.

The V gene is TRBV5-4, the J gene TRBJ1-2, with TRBD1 as a possible D gene (5 bases). Deletions cut 0 bases from V and 5 bases from J, with 8 bases between. This CDR3 has 13 amino acids. Germline-derived CDR1 and CDR2 are SGHNT and YYREEE (reference sequence). The CDR3 loop is CASSLGRGYGYTF. The CDR3 region has the DNA TGTGCCAGCAGCTTGGGAAGGGGTTATGGCTACACCTTC.

This sequence joins TRBV5-1 and TRBJ2-3; weak D call: TRBD2 (5 bases). The CDR3 covers 15 residues. V was pared by 4 bases and J by 0 bases, with 12 bases between. Germline V lookup: CDR1 SGHRS, CDR2 YFSETQ. The CDR3 here is CASSLGRTSTDTQYF. Here the CDR3 DNA reads TGCGCCAGCAGCCTTGGTCGGACTAGCACAGATACGCAGTATTTT.

The chain employs TRBV5-1 and TRBJ1-2, with D maybe TRBD1 (6 bases). Germline CDR1 reads SGHRS; CDR2 reads YFSETQ. This CDR3 is 13 amino acids long. V lost 0 bases, J lost 4 bases, and 7 bases lay in between. This CDR3 is CASSLGDIYGYTF. The CDR3, as DNA: TGCGCCAGCAGCTTGGGGGACATCTATGGCTACACCTTC.

The chain is built from TRBV3-1 (or the pseudogene TRBV3-2) and TRBJ2-7; 9 bases agree with TRBD1. Looked up from germline, CDR1 is LGHDT and CDR2 is YNNKEL (reference sequence). The CDR3 loop spans 14 amino acids. V lost 6 bases to trimming and J lost 2 bases; unmatched junction nucleotides: 5. The CDR3, as DNA: TGTGCCAGCAGTTACAGGGGGCCGGCCTACGAGCAGTACTTC. It yields the protein CASSYRGPAYEQYF.